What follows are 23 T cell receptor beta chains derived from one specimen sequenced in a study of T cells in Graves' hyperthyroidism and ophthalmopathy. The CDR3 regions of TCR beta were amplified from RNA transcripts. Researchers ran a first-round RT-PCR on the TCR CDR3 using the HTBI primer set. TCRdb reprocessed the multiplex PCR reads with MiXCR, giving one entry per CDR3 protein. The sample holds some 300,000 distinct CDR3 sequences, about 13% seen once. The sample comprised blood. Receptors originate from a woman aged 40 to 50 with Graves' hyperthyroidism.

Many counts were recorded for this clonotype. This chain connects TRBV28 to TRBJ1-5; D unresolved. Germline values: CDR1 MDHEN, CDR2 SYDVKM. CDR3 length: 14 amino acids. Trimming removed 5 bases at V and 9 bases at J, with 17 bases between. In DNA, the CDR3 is TGTGCCAGCAGTGCGACTCAAATGGGCCGGCCCCAGCATTTT. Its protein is CASSATQMGRPQHF. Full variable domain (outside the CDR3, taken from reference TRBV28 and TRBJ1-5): DVKVTQSSRYLVKRTGEKVFLECVQDMDHENMFWYRQDPGLGLRLIYFSYDVKMKEKGDIPEGYSVSREKKERFSLILESASTNQTSMYLCASSATQMGRPQHFGDGTRLSIL.

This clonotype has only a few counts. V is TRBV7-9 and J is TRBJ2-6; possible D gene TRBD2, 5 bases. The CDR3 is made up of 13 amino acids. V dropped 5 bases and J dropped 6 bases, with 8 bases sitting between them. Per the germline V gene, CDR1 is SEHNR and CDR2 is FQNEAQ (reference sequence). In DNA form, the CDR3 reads TGTGCCAGCAGCCTACGGGAGGCCAACGTCCTGACTTTC. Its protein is CASSLREANVLTF. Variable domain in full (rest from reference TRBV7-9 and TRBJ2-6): DTGVSQNPRHKITKRGQNVTFRCDPISEHNRLYWYRQTLGQGPEFLTYFQNEAQLEKSRLLSDRFSAERPKGSFSTLEIQRTEQGDSAMYLCASSLREANVLTFGAGSRLTVL.

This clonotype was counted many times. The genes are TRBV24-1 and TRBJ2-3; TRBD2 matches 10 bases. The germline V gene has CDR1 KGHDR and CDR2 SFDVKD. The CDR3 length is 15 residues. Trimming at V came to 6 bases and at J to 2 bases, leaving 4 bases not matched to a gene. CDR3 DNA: TGTGCCACCAGTCCCCTAGCGGGAGCCACAGATACGCAGTATTTT. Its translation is CATSPLAGATDTQYF.

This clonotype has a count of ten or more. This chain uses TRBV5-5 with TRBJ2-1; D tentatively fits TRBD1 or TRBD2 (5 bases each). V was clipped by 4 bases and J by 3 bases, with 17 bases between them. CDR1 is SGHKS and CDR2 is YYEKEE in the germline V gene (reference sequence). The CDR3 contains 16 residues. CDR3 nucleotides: TGTGCCAGCAGCCTGGGACCGGGACGGAACTACAATGAGCAGTTCTTC. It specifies CASSLGPGRNYNEQFF.

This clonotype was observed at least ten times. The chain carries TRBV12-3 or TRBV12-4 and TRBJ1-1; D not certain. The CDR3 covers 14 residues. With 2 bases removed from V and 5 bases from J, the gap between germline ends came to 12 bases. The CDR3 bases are TGTGCCAGCAGTTTACTCCCCCTTGGGACTGAAGCTTTCTTT. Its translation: CASSLLPLGTEAFF.

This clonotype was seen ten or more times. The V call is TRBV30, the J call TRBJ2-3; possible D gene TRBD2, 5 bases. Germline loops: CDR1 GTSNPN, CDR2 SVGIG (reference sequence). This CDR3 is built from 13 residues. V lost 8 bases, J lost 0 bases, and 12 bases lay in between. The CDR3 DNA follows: TGTGCCGGTCGCGGGCTCAGCACAGATACGCAGTATTTT. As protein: CAGRGLSTDTQYF.

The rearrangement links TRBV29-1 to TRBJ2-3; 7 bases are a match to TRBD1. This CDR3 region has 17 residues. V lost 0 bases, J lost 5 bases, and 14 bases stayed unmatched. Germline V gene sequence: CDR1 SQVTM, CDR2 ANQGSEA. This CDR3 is CSVEDLRDREWGDTQYF. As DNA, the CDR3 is TGCAGCGTTGAAGATCTTAGAGACAGGGAATGGGGAGATACGCAGTATTTT.

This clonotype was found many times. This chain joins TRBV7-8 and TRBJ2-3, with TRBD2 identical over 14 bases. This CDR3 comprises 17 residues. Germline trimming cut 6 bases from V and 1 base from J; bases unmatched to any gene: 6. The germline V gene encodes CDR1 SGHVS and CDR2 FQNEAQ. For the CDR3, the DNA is TGTGCCAGCAGGGGGACTAGCGGGAGACCTGGCACAGATACGCAGTATTTT. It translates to CASRGTSGRPGTDTQYF.

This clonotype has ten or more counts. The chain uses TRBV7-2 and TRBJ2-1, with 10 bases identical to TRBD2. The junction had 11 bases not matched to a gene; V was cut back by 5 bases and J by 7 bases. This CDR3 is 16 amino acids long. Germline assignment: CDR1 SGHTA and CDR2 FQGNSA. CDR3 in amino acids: CASSKGGTSARNEQFF. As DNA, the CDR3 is TGTGCCAGCAGCAAAGGGGGGACTAGCGCCCGAAATGAGCAGTTCTTC. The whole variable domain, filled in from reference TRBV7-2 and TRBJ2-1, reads GAGVSQSPSNKVTEKGKDVELRCDPISGHTALYWYRQSLGQGLEFLIYFQGNSAPDKSGLPSDRFSAERTGGSVSTLTIQRTQQEDSAVYLCASSKGGTSARNEQFFGPGTRLTVL.

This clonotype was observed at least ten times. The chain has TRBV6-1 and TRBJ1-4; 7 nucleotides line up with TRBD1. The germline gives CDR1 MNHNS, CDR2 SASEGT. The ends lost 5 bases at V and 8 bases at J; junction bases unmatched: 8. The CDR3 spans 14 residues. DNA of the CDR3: TGTGCCAGCAGTTCCGGGACAGTAGGGGAAAAACTGTTTTTT. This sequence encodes CASSSGTVGEKLFF.

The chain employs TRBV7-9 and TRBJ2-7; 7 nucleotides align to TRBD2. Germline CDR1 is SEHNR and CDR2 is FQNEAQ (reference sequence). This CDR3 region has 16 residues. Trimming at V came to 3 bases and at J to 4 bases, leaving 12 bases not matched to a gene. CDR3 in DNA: TGTGCCAGCAGCTTCAATTTGGGAGGGCCCGGGTACGAGCAGTACTTC. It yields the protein CASSFNLGGPGYEQYF.

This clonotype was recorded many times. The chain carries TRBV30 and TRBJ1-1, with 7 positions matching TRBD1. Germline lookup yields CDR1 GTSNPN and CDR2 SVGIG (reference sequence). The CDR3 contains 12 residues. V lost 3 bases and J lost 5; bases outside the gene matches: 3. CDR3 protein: CAWRPRGTEAFF. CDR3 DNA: TGTGCCTGGAGGCCCAGGGGGACTGAAGCTTTCTTT.

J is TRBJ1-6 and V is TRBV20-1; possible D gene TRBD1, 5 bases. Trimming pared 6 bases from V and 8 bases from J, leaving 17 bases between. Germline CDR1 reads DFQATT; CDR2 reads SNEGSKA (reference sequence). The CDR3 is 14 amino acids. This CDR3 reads CSAPRDGPHSPLHF. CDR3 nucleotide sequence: TGCAGTGCCCCAAGGGACGGGCCTCATTCACCCCTCCACTTT.

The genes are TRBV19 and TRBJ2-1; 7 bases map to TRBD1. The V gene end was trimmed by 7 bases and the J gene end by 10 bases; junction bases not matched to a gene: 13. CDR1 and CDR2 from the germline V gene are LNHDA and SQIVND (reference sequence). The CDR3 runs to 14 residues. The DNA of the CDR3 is TGTGCCAGTAACCTGGGACAGTCTGATCTGGAGCAGTTCTTC. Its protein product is CASNLGQSDLEQFF.

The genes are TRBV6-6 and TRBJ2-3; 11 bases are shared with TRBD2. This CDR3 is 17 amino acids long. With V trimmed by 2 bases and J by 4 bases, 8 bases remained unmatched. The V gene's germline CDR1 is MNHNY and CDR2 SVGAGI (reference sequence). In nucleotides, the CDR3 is TGTGCCAGCAGTTACCCCCCCACTAGCGGGAGAGCAGATACGCAGTATTTT. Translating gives CASSYPPTSGRADTQYF.

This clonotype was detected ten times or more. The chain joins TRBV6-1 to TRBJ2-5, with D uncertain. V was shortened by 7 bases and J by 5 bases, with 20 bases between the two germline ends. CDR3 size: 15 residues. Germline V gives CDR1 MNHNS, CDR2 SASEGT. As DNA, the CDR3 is TGTGCCAGCACGTACCGCCCGGCCATACCGGAGACCCAGTACTTC. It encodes CASTYRPAIPETQYF.

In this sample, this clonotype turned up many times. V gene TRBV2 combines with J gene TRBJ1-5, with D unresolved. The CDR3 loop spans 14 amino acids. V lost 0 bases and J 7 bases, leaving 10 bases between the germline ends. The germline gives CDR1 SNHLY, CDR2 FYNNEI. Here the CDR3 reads CASSEALQRQPQHF. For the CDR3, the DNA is TGTGCCAGCAGTGAAGCGCTTCAAAGACAGCCCCAGCATTTT.

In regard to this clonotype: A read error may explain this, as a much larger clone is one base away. This CDR3 is CSASTGGSMSNQPQHF. The CDR3 coding sequence is TGCAGTGCGTCTACGGGGGGCTCGATGAGCAATCAGCCCCAGCATTTT. The rearrangement uses TRBV20-1 and TRBJ1-5; a possible D gene is TRBD1 (6 bases). Per germline, CDR1 DFQATT and CDR2 SNEGSKA (reference sequence). Trimming took off 6 bases at V and 1 base at J, with 19 bases between the two ends. The CDR3 is 16 residues long.

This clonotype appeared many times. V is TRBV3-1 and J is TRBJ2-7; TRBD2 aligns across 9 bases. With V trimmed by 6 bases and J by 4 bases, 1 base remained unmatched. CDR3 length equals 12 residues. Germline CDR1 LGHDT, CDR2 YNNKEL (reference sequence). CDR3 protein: CASRLAGYEQYF. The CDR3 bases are TGTGCCAGCAGGCTAGCGGGATACGAGCAGTACTTC.

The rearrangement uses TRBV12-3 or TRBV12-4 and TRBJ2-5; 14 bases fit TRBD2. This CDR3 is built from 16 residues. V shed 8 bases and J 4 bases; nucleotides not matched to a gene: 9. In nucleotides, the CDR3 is TGTGCCAGCCGCCCGGGGACTAGCGGGAGAGGAGAGACCCAGTACTTC. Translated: CASRPGTSGRGETQYF.

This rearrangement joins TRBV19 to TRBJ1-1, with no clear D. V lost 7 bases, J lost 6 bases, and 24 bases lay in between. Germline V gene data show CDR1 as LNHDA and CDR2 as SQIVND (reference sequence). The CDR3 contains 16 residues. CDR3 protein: CASTKLPTGWMPEAFF. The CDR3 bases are TGTGCCAGTACTAAACTACCGACGGGCTGGATGCCTGAAGCTTTCTTT.

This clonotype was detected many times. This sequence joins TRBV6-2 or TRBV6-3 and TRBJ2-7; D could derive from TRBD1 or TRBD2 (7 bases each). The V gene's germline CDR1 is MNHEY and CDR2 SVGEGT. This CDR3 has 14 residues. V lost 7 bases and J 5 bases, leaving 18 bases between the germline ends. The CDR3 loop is CASKRGQRGNEQYF. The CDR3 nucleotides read TGTGCCAGCAAGCGGGGACAGCGGGGAAACGAGCAGTACTTC.

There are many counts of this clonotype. The DNA for the CDR3 is TGTGCCAGCAGCCCCCGGACGGTGAACACCGGGGAGCTGTTTTTT. Amino acid sequence: CASSPRTVNTGELFF. This chain links TRBV3-1 with TRBJ2-2; D gene unclear. Germline CDR1 and CDR2: LGHDT and YNNKEL (reference sequence). This CDR3 has 15 amino acids. V was shortened by 4 bases and J by 1 base, with 10 bases between the two germline ends. Full variable domain (rest looked up from reference TRBV3-1 and TRBJ2-2): DTAVSQTPKYLVTQMGNDKSIKCEQNLGHDTMYWYKQDSKKFLKIMFSYNNKELIINETVPNRFSPKSPDKAHLNLHINSLELGDSAVYFCASSPRTVNTGELFFGEGSRLTVL.